This record looks at one T cell receptor beta chain sequence and its context. The data originate from a study of blood T cell repertoires in COVID-19. Study information: Both acute and convalescent COVID-19 samples were obtained from the United States, Italy and Spain.

Methods used by the authors: Reference gene primer amplification in the assay estimated nucleated cell counts. Profiled with immunoSEQ multiplex PCR; TCRdb holds only in-frame clones, not every one. The D gene and trimming were derived from the DNA, and the V and J assignments and clone size from that table. The data show tens of thousands of clones, more than 70% seen once. The ends were cut back, 2 bases at V and 0 bases at J, with 8 bases in the middle. Germline V CDR1 and CDR2: SGHTA, FQGNSA. The length of the CDR3 is 15 residues. The chain employs TRBV7-2 and TRBJ1-3, with D hard to call. This receptor was obtained from a woman aged 70-85 years with acute or convalescent COVID-19. Source material: peripheral blood. The CDR3 spells CASSLRSNSGNTIYF. The DNA for the CDR3 is TGTGCCAGCAGCTTAAGGAGTAACTCTGGAAACACCATATATTTT.